Following are 31 T cell receptor beta chains from one sample sequenced in a study of blood T cell repertoires in COVID-19. Profiling relied on immunoSEQ multiplex PCR, and the TCRdb table lists in-frame clones only, not all of them. The sample yields 20,000 to 30,000 clones, 83% seen once. The sample taken for sequencing was peripheral blood. All receptors come from a human donor in a cohort sampled during active COVID-19.

This sequence joins TRBV30 and TRBJ1-1; possibly TRBD1 for D (6 bases). This CDR3 comprises 13 residues. Trimming left V 4 bases short and J 5 bases short, with 14 bases between. The V gene's germline CDR1 is GTSNPN and CDR2 SVGIG (reference sequence). The CDR3 here is CAWNGGAGTEAFF. CDR3 in DNA: TGTGCCTGGAACGGGGGGGCAGGTACTGAAGCTTTCTTT. The full variable domain, with the rest looked up from reference TRBV30 and TRBJ1-1, is SQTIHQWPATLVQPVGSPLSLECTVEGTSNPNLYWYRQAAGRGLQLLFYSVGIGQISSEVPQNLSASRPQDRQFILSSKKLLLSDSGFYLCAWNGGAGTEAFFGQGTRLTVV.

The V and J genes are TRBV6-6 and TRBJ1-1; TRBD1 might be the D (6 bases). The CDR3 runs 13 residues. CDR1 is MNHNY, CDR2 SVGAGI, per germline (reference sequence). The ends were cut back, 6 bases at V and 5 bases at J, with 13 bases in the middle. The CDR3 DNA reads TGTGCCAGCAGCCTCCGACAGGCAACTGAAGCTTTCTTT. Amino acids: CASSLRQATEAFF.

The chain carries TRBV19 and TRBJ2-5; 12 nucleotides match TRBD2. Germline trimming cut 4 bases from V and 5 bases from J; bases unmatched to any gene: 8. This CDR3 comprises 16 residues. CDR1 is LNHDA and CDR2 is SQIVND in the germline V gene (reference sequence). The CDR3: CASSKWTSGIRETQYF. The CDR3 DNA is TGTGCCAGTAGTAAGTGGACTAGCGGGATCCGGGAGACCCAGTACTTC.

The J gene is TRBJ1-2, the V gene TRBV3-1 (or the pseudogene TRBV3-2); D perhaps matches TRBD1 (6 bases). The CDR3 runs 15 residues. The germline CDR1 and CDR2 sequences are LGHDT and YNNKEL (reference sequence). Trimming removed 1 base at V and 7 bases at J, with 16 bases between. DNA for the CDR3: TGTGCCAGCAGCCAAGGTACGGGGGGGGCGCTTGGCTACACCTTC. It specifies CASSQGTGGALGYTF.

This sequence joins TRBV9 and TRBJ2-2; 11 nucleotides match TRBD2. The CDR3 is 18 residues long. The V gene's germline CDR1 is SGDLS and CDR2 YYNGEE. Trimming took 3 bases from V and 0 from J; bases not matched to a gene: 7. The CDR3 region is CASSGSGTSGTNTGELFF. CDR3 bases: TGTGCCAGCAGCGGTTCCGGGACTAGCGGAACGAACACCGGGGAGCTGTTTTTT. Based on the CDR3 plus reference TRBV9 and TRBJ2-2, the full variable domain is DSGVTQTPKHLITATGQRVTLRCSPRSGDLSVYWYQQSLDQGLQFLIQYYNGEERAKGNILERFSAQQFPDLHSELNLSSLELGDSALYFCASSGSGTSGTNTGELFFGEGSRLTVL.

This chain connects TRBV2 to TRBJ1-2; 8 nucleotides match TRBD1. This CDR3 is 13 amino acids long. Looked up from germline, CDR1 is SNHLY and CDR2 is FYNNEI. With V trimmed by 8 bases and J by 4 bases, 6 bases remained unmatched. Here the CDR3 reads CASVTGGFYGYTF. In DNA, the CDR3 is TGTGCCAGCGTTACAGGGGGTTTCTATGGCTACACCTTC.

This chain joins TRBV4-1 and TRBJ2-7, with 8 bases fitting TRBD1. Germline CDR1 and CDR2: MGHRA and YSYEKL. The CDR3 runs to 17 residues. Losses at the gene ends were 3 bases for V and 0 bases for J; bases not matched to a gene: 10. The CDR3 DNA follows: TGCGCCAGCAGCCAGGGCGGAACAGGGGGAGGCTCCTACGAGCAGTACTTC. It translates to CASSQGGTGGGSYEQYF.

The chain employs TRBV27 and TRBJ1-1; maybe TRBD1 (6 bases). Germline values: CDR1 MNHEY, CDR2 SMNVEV (reference sequence). This CDR3 is built from 15 residues. V was cut by 6 bases and J by 1 base, with 15 bases left in between. The DNA for the CDR3 is TGTGCCAGCAGAATTTGGACAGCGCCGAACACTGAAGCTTTCTTT. Translated: CASRIWTAPNTEAFF.

The chain links TRBV10-1 to TRBJ2-7, with 7 bases matching TRBD2. Looked up from germline, CDR1 is WNHNN and CDR2 is SYGVQD (reference sequence). This CDR3 contains 17 residues. Germline trimming cut 2 bases from V and 0 bases from J; bases unmatched to any gene: 10. CDR3 coding DNA: TGCGCCAGCAGTGAGACCCCTGGACTAGTCAGCTCCTACGAGCAGTACTTC. It is translated as CASSETPGLVSSYEQYF.

The chain recombines TRBV6-5 with TRBJ1-6; D unclear. The CDR3 totals 15 residues. The germline V gene has CDR1 MNHEY and CDR2 SVGAGI. Trimming cost V 0 bases and J 7 bases, with 10 bases left between them. The CDR3 coding sequence is TGTGCCAGCAGTTACTCGGCACAGTTAAATTCACCCCTCCACTTT. Its protein product is CASSYSAQLNSPLHF.

By its share, this clone is medium-sized. CDR3 nucleotide sequence: TGTGCCAGCAGCTTCTCGGACAGGGGAAACTACGAGCAGTACTTC. Translated: CASSFSDRGNYEQYF. This chain uses TRBV5-4 with TRBJ2-7; 9 bases line up with TRBD1. Germline V gives CDR1 SGHNT, CDR2 YYREEE (reference sequence). The CDR3 is 15 amino acids. J gave up 3 bases and V 2 bases, and 6 bases lay outside the gene matches.

This sequence joins TRBV3-1 (or the pseudogene TRBV3-2) and TRBJ1-4; D perhaps matches TRBD1 (6 bases). Germline V lookup: CDR1 LGHDT, CDR2 YNNKEL (reference sequence). The ends were cut back, 3 bases at V and 0 bases at J, with 11 bases in the middle. CDR3 length equals 16 residues. The CDR3 coding sequence is TGTGCCAGCAGCCAGGGAGGGGGGACAACTAATGAAAAACTGTTTTTT. Its translation is CASSQGGGTTNEKLFF.

CDR3 in DNA: TGTGCCAGCAGTTACTCGTGGAGGAACACCGGGGAGCTGTTTTTT. It is translated as CASSYSWRNTGELFF. The chain carries TRBV6-5 and TRBJ2-2; D gene unclear. V was shortened by 0 bases and J by 1 base, with 6 bases between the two germline ends. Germline CDR1 is MNHEY and CDR2 is SVGAGI. This CDR3 contains 15 residues.

This sequence joins TRBV3-1 (or the pseudogene TRBV3-2) and TRBJ2-3; 11 bases match TRBD2. V trimming: 4 bases; J trimming: 1 base; junction bases outside the gene matches: 10. The CDR3 runs to 18 residues. Germline CDR1 LGHDT, CDR2 YNNKEL (reference sequence). CDR3: CASSRTHFSGRGTDTQYF. The CDR3 bases are TGTGCCAGCAGCCGAACTCACTTTAGCGGGAGGGGCACAGATACGCAGTATTTT.

V and J are TRBV5-5 and TRBJ2-3; the match to TRBD2 covers 7 bases. The V gene end was trimmed by 2 bases and the J gene end by 1 base; junction bases not matched to a gene: 1. Germline CDR1 SGHKS, CDR2 YYEKEE (reference sequence). The CDR3 is 14 residues long. CDR3 bases: TGTGCCAGCAGCTTTACTAGCGGCACAGATACGCAGTATTTT. This sequence encodes CASSFTSGTDTQYF. The full variable domain, in which reference TRBV5-5 and TRBJ2-3 provide the parts outside the CDR3, is DAGVTQSPTHLIKTRGQQVTLRCSPISGHKSVSWYQQVLGQGPQFIFQYYEKEERGRGNFPDRFSARQFPNYSSELNVNALLLGDSALYLCASSFTSGTDTQYFGPGTRLTVL.

This clone was seen a single time. The chain links TRBV12-3 or TRBV12-4 to TRBJ2-1; TRBD1 matches 7 bases. The CDR3 is 12 amino acids. Trimming at V came to 3 bases and at J to 8 bases, leaving 1 base not matched to a gene. The CDR3 is CASSFQGDEQFF. CDR3 DNA sequence: TGTGCCAGCAGTTTTCAGGGGGATGAGCAGTTCTTC.

This clone was detected once. The chain uses TRBV28 and TRBJ2-7; perhaps TRBD2 as D (5 bases). The CDR3 consists of 13 residues. The ends were cut back, 10 bases at V and 6 bases at J, with 19 bases in the middle. From germline, CDR1 is MDHEN and CDR2 SYDVKM. CDR3 sequence (DNA): TGTGCCACCATTAGCGTCCTTACCTCCGAGCAGTACTTC. Translated, it gives CATISVLTSEQYF.

This rearrangement joins TRBV14 to TRBJ2-7, with TRBD2 as a possible D gene (5 bases). V was clipped by 4 bases and J by 5 bases, with 18 bases between them. The CDR3 has 15 residues. Germline V gene data show CDR1 as SGHDN and CDR2 as FVKESK. CDR3 DNA sequence: TGTGCCAGCAGCCCCTCCCCCCGACTAATCAACGAGCAGTACTTC. Translating it yields CASSPSPRLINEQYF.

This clone has just one count. V usage is TRBV7-2 and J usage is TRBJ2-1; TRBD2 matches 9 bases. Germline-derived CDR1 and CDR2 are SGHTA and FQGNSA. V shed 4 bases, J shed 5 bases, and the junction held 6 bases outside the gene matches. The CDR3 runs to 15 residues. CDR3 DNA sequence: TGTGCCAGCAGCTCGCGACTAGCGGCCAACAATGAGCAGTTCTTC. Residues: CASSSRLAANNEQFF.

This clone was detected once. The genes are TRBV3-1 (or the pseudogene TRBV3-2) and TRBJ1-2; tentatively, D is TRBD1 (6 bases). CDR1 and CDR2 (germline): LGHDT, YNNKEL (reference sequence). CDR3 length: 17 amino acids. V was shortened by 1 base and J by 5 bases, with 20 bases between the two germline ends. The CDR3 nucleotides are TGTGCCAGCAGCCAAGGATATGAGACAGGAACGCTATATGGCTACACCTTC. It yields the protein CASSQGYETGTLYGYTF.

V usage is TRBV5-4 and J usage is TRBJ1-2; TRBD1 matches at 8 bases. CDR3 length: 13 residues. Germline CDR1 is SGHNT and CDR2 is YYREEE (reference sequence). V shed 0 bases and J 6 bases; nucleotides not matched to a gene: 1. The DNA of the CDR3 is TGTGCCAGCAGCTTGGCAGGGGGCGATGGCTACACCTTC. Protein: CASSLAGGDGYTF.

The chain couples TRBV3-1 (or the pseudogene TRBV3-2) to TRBJ1-2; 8 bases are a match to TRBD1. There are 13 residues in the CDR3. Germline CDR1 is LGHDT and CDR2 is YNNKEL (reference sequence). Trimming took 1 base from V and 8 from J; bases not matched to a gene: 3. The CDR3 nucleotides are TGTGCCAGCAGCCAAGGACAGGGGACGGGCTACACCTTC. Protein sequence: CASSQGQGTGYTF.

The count of this clone is one. The chain couples TRBV13 to TRBJ2-3, with D possibly matching TRBD2 (5 bases). Trimming removed 6 bases at V and 0 bases at J, with 13 bases between. Germline V lookup: CDR1 PRHDT, CDR2 FYEKMQ (reference sequence). This CDR3 has 15 residues. The CDR3 DNA reads as TGTGCCAGCAGTGAAGGAGGAAAGAGCACAGATACGCAGTATTTT. Translated: CASSEGGKSTDTQYF.

This clone was detected a few times. The chain links TRBV6-2 or TRBV6-3 to TRBJ2-3; 11 bases fit TRBD1. This CDR3 has 14 residues. CDR1 MNHEY and CDR2 SVGEGT come from the germline V gene. J was trimmed by 4 bases and V by 5 bases; bases with no gene match: 2. Here the CDR3 reads CASSKGQGADTQYF. The DNA of the CDR3 is TGTGCCAGCAGTAAGGGACAGGGGGCAGATACGCAGTATTTT.

This clone was seen just once. The CDR3 sequence: CAIGTSGSADTQYF. The CDR3 DNA sequence: TGTGCCATCGGGACTAGCGGGAGTGCAGATACGCAGTATTTT. J is TRBJ2-3 and V is TRBV10-3; 14 bases agree with TRBD2. CDR1 and CDR2 from the germline V gene are ENHRY and SYGVKD. This CDR3 region has 14 residues. The J segment lost 4 bases and the V segment lost 8 bases, leaving 2 bases of the junction unmatched.

CDR3 loop: CASSQGQNYGYTF. CDR3 DNA sequence: TGTGCCAGCAGCCAAGGACAGAACTATGGCTACACCTTC. This chain uses TRBV3-1 (or the pseudogene TRBV3-2) with TRBJ1-2; possible D gene TRBD1, 5 bases. CDR1 is LGHDT and CDR2 is YNNKEL in the germline V gene (reference sequence). This CDR3 is built from 13 residues. The V gene lost 1 base and the J gene lost 2 bases, with 5 bases spanning the gap.

The chain has TRBV19 and TRBJ2-1, with 9 bases fitting TRBD2. V lost 3 bases to trimming and J lost 0 bases; unmatched junction nucleotides: 18. The CDR3 runs to 21 residues. Germline CDR1 reads LNHDA; CDR2 reads SQIVND (reference sequence). This CDR3 reads CASSIRGSGGLGKSSYNEQFF. In DNA, the CDR3 is TGTGCCAGTAGTATCCGTGGTAGCGGGGGTTTGGGGAAAAGCTCCTACAATGAGCAGTTCTTC.

This clone was detected a few times. The chain has TRBV10-3 and TRBJ1-1; 9 bases are shared with TRBD1. Germline CDR1 ENHRY, CDR2 SYGVKD. CDR3 length equals 14 residues. Unmatched junction bases numbered 9, after V lost 8 bases and J lost 5 bases. CDR3 sequence reads: CAISPDRGRTEAFF. CDR3 in DNA: TGTGCCATCTCCCCCGACAGGGGGAGGACTGAAGCTTTCTTT.

The CDR3 here is CASSLGRSNNEQFF. DNA for the CDR3: TGTGCCAGCAGCTTAGGCCGGAGCAACAATGAGCAGTTCTTC. V gene TRBV13 combines with J gene TRBJ2-1; D is uncertain. Trimming took off 0 bases at V and 5 bases at J, with 8 bases between the two ends. Germline V gene sequence: CDR1 PRHDT, CDR2 FYEKMQ (reference sequence). CDR3 length equals 14 residues.

The chain couples TRBV14 to TRBJ2-7; weak D call: TRBD2 (6 bases). Germline V gene lookup returns CDR1 SGHDN and CDR2 FVKESK. This CDR3 region has 15 residues. The ends were cut back, 0 bases at V and 7 bases at J, with 16 bases in the middle. CDR3 protein: CASSQELRGFREQYF. In DNA form, the CDR3 reads TGTGCCAGCAGCCAAGAATTACGGGGGTTCCGGGAGCAGTACTTC. The full variable domain, rest sourced from reference TRBV14 and TRBJ2-7, is EAGVTQFPSHSVIEKGQTVTLRCDPISGHDNLYWYRRVMGKEIKFLLHFVKESKQDESGMPNNRFLAERTGGTYSTLKVQPAELEDSGVYFCASSQELRGFREQYFGPGTRLTVT.

The chain links TRBV5-6 to TRBJ2-7; 9 bases agree with TRBD1. Germline CDR1 reads SGHDT; CDR2 reads YYEEEE. The CDR3 is made up of 17 amino acids. After removal of 2 bases from V and 1 base from J, the junction contained 10 bases not matched to a gene. The CDR3 loop is CASSLFTGTGQSYEQYF. CDR3 nucleotides: TGTGCCAGCAGCTTATTCACCGGGACAGGGCAGTCCTACGAGCAGTACTTC.